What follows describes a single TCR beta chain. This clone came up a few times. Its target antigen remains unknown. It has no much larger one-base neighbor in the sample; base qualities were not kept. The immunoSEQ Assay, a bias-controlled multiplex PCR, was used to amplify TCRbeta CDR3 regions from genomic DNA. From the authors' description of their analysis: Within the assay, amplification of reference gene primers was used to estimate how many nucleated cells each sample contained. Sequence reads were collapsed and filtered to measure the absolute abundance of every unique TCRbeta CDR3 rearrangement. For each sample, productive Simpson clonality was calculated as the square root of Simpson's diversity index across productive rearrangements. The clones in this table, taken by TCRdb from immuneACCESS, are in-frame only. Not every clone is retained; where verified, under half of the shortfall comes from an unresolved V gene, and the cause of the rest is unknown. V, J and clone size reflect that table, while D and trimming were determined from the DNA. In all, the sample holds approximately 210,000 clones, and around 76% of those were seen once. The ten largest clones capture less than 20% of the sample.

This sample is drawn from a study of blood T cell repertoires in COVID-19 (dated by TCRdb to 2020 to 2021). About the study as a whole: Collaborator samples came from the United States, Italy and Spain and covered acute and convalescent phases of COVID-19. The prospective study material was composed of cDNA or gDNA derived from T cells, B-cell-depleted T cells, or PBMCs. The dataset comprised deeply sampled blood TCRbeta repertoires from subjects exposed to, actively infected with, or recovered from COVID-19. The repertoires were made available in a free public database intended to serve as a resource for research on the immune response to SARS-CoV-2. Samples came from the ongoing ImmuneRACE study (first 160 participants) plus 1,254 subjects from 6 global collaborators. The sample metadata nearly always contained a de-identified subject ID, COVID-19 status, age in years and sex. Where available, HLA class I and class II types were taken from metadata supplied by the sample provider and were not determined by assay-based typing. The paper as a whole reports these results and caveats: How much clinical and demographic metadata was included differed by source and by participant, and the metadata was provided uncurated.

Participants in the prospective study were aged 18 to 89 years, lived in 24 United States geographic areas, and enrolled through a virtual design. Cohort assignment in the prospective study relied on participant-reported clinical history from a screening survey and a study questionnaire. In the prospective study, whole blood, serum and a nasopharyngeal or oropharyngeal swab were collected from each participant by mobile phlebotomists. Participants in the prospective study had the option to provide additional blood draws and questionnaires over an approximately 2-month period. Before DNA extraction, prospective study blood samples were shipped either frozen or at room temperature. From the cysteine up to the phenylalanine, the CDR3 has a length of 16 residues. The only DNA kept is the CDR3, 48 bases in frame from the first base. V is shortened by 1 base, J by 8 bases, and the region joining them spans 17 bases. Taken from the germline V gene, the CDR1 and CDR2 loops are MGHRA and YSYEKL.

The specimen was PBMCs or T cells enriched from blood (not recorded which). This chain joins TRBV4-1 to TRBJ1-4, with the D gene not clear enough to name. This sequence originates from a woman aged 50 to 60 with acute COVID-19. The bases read TGCGCCAGCAGCCAAGGGGGAGGCGGGGAGGGCGAAAAACTGTTTTTT. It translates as CASSQGGGGEGEKLFF.